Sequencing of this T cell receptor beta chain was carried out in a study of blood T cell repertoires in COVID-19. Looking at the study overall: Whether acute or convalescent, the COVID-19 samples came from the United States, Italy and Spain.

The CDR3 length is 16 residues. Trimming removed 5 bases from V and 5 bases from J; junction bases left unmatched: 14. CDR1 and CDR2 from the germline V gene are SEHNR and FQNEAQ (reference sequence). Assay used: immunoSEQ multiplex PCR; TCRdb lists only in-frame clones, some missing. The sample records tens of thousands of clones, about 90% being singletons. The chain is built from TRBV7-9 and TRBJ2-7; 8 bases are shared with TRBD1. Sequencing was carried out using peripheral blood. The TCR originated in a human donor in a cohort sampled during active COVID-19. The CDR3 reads CASSPRDRLAGDEQYF. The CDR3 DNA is TGTGCCAGCAGCCCCCGGGACAGGCTAGCCGGGGACGAGCAGTACTTC.